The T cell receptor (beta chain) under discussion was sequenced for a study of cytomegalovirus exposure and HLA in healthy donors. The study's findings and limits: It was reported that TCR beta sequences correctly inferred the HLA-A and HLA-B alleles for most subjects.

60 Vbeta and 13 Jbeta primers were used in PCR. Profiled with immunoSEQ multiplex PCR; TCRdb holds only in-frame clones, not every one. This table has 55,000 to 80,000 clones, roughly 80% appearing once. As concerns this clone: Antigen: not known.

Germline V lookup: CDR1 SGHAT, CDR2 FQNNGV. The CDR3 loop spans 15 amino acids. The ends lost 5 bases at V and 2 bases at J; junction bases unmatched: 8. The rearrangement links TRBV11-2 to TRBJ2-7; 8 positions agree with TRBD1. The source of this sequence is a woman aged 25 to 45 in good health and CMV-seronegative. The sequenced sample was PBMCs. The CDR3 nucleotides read TGTGCCAGCAGCCGACCCGGACAGGGCACCTACGAGCAGTACTTC. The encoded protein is CASSRPGQGTYEQYF.